This TCR beta chain emerged from a study of T cell responses to AZD1222 COVID-19 vaccine. The study's findings and limits: Spike-spanning, vaccine-associated CD4 TCRs were dominant at 160-218 and 743-854. Only after the peak T cell response were repertoires sampled. Only a handful of AZD1222 recipients, roughly six in all, had baseline seropositivity.

From germline, CDR1 is LGHNA and CDR2 YNFKEQ. The CDR3 has 13 residues. V lost 4 bases, J lost 4 bases, and 8 bases lay in between. Remarks on this clone: Its specificity is unknown.

Clones were read by immunoSEQ multiplex PCR, and TCRdb kept only the in-frame ones, dropping some. The sample holds roughly 100,000 clones, about 85% seen once. Here the sequenced sample was peripheral blood, taken on day 0 of AZD1222 vaccination. The J gene is TRBJ1-3, the V gene TRBV4-2; possibly TRBD1 for D (5 bases). The receptor was isolated from an adult in good health. The CDR3 DNA follows: TGTGCCAGCAGCCCAACAGGCGGAAACACCATATATTTT. Its protein product is CASSPTGGNTIYF.